This TCR beta chain is drawn from a study of T cell changes during pregnancy in multiple sclerosis. Sequencing was performed with immunoSEQ multiplex PCR; in TCRdb, only in-frame clones are kept and a portion is missing. This sample has approximately 90,000 clones; roughly 90% occur once, and the top ten carry about 0.91%. V shed 5 bases and J 6 bases; nucleotides not matched to a gene: 15. The V gene's germline CDR1 is LNHDA and CDR2 SQIVND (reference sequence). This CDR3 is 17 amino acids long. This sequence originates from a female donor with multiple sclerosis, enrolled in a pregnancy study. The specimen was peripheral blood, collected before pregnancy. This chain joins TRBV19 and TRBJ1-4, with 7 positions matching TRBD1. The CDR3 bases are TGTGCCAGTAGTCCGAGTGGGGACAGTGGCCCGGATGAAAAACTGTTTTTT. Its translation is CASSPSGDSGPDEKLFF. Using reference TRBV19 and TRBJ1-4 for the parts outside the CDR3, the full variable domain is DGGITQSPKYLFRKEGQNVTLSCEQNLNHDAMYWYRQDPGQGLRLIYYSQIVNDFQKGDIAEGYSVSREKKESFPLTVTSAQKNPTAFYLCASSPSGDSGPDEKLFFGSGTQLSVL.